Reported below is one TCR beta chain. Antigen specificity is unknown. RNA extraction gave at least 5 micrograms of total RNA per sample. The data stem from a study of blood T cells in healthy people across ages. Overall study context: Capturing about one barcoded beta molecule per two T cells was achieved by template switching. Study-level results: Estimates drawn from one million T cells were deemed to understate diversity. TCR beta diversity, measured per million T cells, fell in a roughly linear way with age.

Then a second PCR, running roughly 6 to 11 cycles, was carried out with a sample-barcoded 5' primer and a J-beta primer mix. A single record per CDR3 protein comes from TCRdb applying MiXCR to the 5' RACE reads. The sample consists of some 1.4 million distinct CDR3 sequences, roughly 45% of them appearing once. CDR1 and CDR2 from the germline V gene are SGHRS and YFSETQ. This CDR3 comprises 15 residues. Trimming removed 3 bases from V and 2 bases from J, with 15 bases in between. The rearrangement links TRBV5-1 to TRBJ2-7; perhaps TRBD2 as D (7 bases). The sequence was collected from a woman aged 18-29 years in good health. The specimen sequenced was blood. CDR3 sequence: CASSSGGGVTYEQYF. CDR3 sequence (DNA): TGCGCCAGCAGCTCGGGCGGGGGCGTTACCTACGAGCAGTACTTC.